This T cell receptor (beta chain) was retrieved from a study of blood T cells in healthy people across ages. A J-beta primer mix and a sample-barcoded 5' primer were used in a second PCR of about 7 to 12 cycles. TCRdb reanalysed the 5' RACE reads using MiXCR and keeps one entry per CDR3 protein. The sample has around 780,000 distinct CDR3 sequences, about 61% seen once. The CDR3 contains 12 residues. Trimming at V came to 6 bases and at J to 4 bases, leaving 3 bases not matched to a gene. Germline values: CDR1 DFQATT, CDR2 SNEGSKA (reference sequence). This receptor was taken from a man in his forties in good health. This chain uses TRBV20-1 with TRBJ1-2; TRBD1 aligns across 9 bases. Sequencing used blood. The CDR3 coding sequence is TGCAGTGCGTCGGACAGGGGCTATGGCTACACCTTC. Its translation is CSASDRGYGYTF.